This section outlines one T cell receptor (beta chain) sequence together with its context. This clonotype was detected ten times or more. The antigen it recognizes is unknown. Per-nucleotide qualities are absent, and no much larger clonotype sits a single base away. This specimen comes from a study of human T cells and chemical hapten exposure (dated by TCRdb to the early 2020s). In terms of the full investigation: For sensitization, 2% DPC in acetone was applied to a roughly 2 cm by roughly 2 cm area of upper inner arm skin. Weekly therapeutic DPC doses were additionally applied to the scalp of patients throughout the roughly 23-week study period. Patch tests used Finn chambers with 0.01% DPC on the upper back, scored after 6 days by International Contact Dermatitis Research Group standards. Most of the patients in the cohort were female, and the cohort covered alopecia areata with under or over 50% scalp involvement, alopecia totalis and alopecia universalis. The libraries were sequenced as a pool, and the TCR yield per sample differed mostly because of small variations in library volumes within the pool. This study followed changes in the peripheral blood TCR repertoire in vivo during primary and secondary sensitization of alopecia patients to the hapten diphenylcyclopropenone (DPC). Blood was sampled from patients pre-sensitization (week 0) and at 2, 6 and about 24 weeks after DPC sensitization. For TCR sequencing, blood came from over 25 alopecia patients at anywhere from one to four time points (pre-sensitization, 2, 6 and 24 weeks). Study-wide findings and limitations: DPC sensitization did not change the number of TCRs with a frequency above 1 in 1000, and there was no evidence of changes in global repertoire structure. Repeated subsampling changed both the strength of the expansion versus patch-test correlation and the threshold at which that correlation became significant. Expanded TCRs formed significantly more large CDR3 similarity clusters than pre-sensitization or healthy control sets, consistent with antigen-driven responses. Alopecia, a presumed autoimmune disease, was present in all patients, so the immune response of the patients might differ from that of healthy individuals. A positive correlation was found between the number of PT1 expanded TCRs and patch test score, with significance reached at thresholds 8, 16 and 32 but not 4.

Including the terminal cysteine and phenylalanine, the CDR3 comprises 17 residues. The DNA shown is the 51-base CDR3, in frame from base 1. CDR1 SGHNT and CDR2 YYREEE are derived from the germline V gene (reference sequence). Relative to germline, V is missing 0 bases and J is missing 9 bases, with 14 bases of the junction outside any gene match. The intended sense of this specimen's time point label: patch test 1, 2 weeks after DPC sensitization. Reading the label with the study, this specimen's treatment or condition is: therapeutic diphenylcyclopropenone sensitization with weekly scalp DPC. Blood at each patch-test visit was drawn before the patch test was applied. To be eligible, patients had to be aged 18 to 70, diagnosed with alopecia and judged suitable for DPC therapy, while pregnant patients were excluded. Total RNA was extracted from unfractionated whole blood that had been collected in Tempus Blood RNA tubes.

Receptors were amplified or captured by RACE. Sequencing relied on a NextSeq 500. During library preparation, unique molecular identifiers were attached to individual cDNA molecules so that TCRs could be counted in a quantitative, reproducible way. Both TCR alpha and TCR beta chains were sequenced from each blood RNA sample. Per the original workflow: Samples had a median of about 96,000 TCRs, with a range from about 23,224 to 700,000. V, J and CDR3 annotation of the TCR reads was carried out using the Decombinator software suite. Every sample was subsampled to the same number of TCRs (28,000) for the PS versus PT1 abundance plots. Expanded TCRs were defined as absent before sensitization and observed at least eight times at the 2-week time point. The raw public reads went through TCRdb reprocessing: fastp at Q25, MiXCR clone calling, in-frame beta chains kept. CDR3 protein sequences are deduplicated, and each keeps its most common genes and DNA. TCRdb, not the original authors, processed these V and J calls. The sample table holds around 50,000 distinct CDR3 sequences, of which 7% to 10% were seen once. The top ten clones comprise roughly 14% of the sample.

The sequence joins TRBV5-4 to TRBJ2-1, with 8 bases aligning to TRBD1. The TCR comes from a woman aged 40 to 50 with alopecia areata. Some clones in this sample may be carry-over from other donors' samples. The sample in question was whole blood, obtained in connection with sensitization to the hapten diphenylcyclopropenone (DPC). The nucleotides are TGTGCCAGCAGCTTGGCCATCAGCCGGGACAGGCCGAGTGAGCAGTTCTTC. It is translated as CASSLAISRDRPSEQFF. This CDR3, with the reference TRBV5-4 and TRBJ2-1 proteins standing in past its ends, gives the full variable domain ETGVTQSPTHLIKTRGQQVTLRCSSQSGHNTVSWYQQALGQGPQFIFQYYREEENGRGNFPPRFSGLQFPNYSSELNVNALELDDSALYLCASSLAISRDRPSEQFFGPGTRLTVL.